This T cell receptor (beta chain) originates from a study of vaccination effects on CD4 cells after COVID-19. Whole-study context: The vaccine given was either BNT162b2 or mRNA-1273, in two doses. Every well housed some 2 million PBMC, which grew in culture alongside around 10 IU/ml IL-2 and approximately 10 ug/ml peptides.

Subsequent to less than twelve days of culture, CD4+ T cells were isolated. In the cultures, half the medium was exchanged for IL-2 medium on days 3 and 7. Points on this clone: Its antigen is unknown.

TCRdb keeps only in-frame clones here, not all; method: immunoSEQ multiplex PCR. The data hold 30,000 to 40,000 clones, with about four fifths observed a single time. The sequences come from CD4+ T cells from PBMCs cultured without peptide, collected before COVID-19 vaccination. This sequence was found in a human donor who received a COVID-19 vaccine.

This CDR3 reads CASSRRATDYNSPLHF. The CDR3 nucleotides are TGTGCCAGCAGTCGAAGAGCGACAGACTATAATTCACCCCTCCACTTT. The chain links TRBV27 to TRBJ1-6; possible D gene TRBD1, 5 bases. The CDR3 is 16 residues long. Per germline, CDR1 MNHEY and CDR2 SMNVEV (reference sequence). Between the trimmed V and J ends, which lost 5 bases and 3 bases, there was a span of 14 bases.